This is a list of T cell receptor beta chains from one sample in a study of blood T cells in healthy people across ages. TCRdb used MiXCR to reprocess the 5' RACE reads, holding one entry per CDR3 protein. The sample holds hundreds of thousands of distinct CDR3 sequences, more than 50% seen once. Material: blood. The receptors shown here come from a man aged 35-49 years in good health. Both conserved end residues are part of each CDR3. Each record gives: CDR3 length, J gene, V gene, D gene, clone size, CDR3 DNA, CDR3 protein. A D gene is named only where the DNA matches it firmly. Clone size is stated in some rows and not others, as once, few, many or a class when expanded.

14 TRBJ2-5 TRBV10-2 TRBD1 few TGCGCCAGCACGGGACAGGGGCTTCCGGAGACCCAGTACTTC CASTGQGLPETQYF
14 TRBJ1-4 TRBV29-1 . . TGCAGCGCCATTGACACTGCAACTAATGAAAAACTGTTTTTT CSAIDTATNEKLFF
15 TRBJ2-3 TRBV6-5 . . TGTGCCTCCCAGCAGGCAGGGGGAGGTTCAGATACGCAGTATTTT CASQQAGGGSDTQYF
14 TRBJ2-1 TRBV20-1 TRBD2 . TGCAGTGCTCCGACTAGCGGCCTATACAATGAGCAGTTCTTC CSAPTSGLYNEQFF
16 TRBJ2-3 TRBV5-1 TRBD1 few TGCGCCAGCAGCCCACTCGGACAGGGGTTCACAGATACGCAGTATTTT CASSPLGQGFTDTQYF
15 TRBJ2-2 TRBV2 TRBD2 . TGTGCCAGCACGCCCGGGACTAGCAACACCGGGGAGCTGTTTTTT CASTPGTSNTGELFF
12 TRBJ1-2 TRBV11-2 . . TGTGCCAGCAGAACAGACCACTATGGCTACACCTTC CASRTDHYGYTF
11 TRBJ1-3 TRBV18 . . TGTGCCAGCTCACTAGAAAACACCATATATTTT CASSLENTIYF
12 TRBJ2-3 TRBV29-1 TRBD2 . TGCAGCGCTACGCGGGAGGGGGATACGCAGTATTTT CSATREGDTQYF
15 TRBJ2-1 TRBV10-3 TRBD2 once TGTGCCATCAAAGCTCTAGCGGAAAGGTACAATGAGCAGTTCTTC CAIKALAERYNEQFF
15 TRBJ1-4 TRBV12-3/TRBV12-4 . . TGTGCCAGCAGTTGGGGTCACGGGGATAATGAAAAACTGTTTTTT CASSWGHGDNEKLFF
15 TRBJ1-5 TRBV27 TRBD1 . TGTGCCAGCAGTTTCGGCAGGGGGCCCAATCAGCCCCAGCATTTT CASSFGRGPNQPQHF
16 TRBJ2-7 TRBV6-2/TRBV6-3 . . TGTGCCAGCAGTTACTCGTTAACCAGCTCCTACAATGAGCAGTACTTC CASSYSLTSSYNEQYF
13 TRBJ1-2 TRBV28 . . TGTGCCAGCAGTTTCGGGCAGTTCTATGGCTACACCTTC CASSFGQFYGYTF
15 TRBJ2-3 TRBV6-5 . . TGTGCCAGCAGCACTACGGGGCGGGGCGCAGATACGCAGTATTTT CASSTTGRGADTQYF
20 TRBJ1-6 TRBV20-1 . . TGCAGTGCTAGACGACCCTCTGACAGGAGAGGGCTCCCTTCGAATTCACCCCTCCACTTT CSARRPSDRRGLPSNSPLHF
13 TRBJ1-6 TRBV28 . . TGTGCCAGCAGAAGGGACCCCAGTTCACCCCTCCACTTT CASRRDPSSPLHF
14 TRBJ2-7 TRBV7-7 TRBD2 few TGTGCCAGCAGCCCAGTGGGACTAGCCTACGAGCAGTACTTC CASSPVGLAYEQYF
11 TRBJ2-7 TRBV12-3/TRBV12-4 . . TGTGCCAGCAGTTATACCCACGAGCAGTACTTC CASSYTHEQYF
13 TRBJ2-7 TRBV2 . . TGTGCCAGCAGTGTTTCTCAGGGGAGCGAGCAGTACTTC CASSVSQGSEQYF
14 TRBJ2-1 TRBV24-1 . . TGTGCCACCATGGATAGAAGCTCCTACAATGAGCAGTTCTTC CATMDRSSYNEQFF
14 TRBJ1-1 TRBV5-1 . . TGCGCCAGCAGCTTGACGCCTGGGAACACTGAAGCTTTCTTT CASSLTPGNTEAFF
14 TRBJ1-2 TRBV20-1 . many TGCAGTGCTAGTGTTGGGGGTAAGGGCTATGGCTACACCTTC CSASVGGKGYGYTF
15 TRBJ2-7 TRBV29-1 TRBD1 . TGCAGCGTTCTTCAGAAGGCCAGGGGGACCTACGAGCAGTACTTC CSVLQKARGTYEQYF
16 TRBJ1-1 TRBV27 . few TGTGCCAGCAGTCGGCGGGTACAGCGGGTGAACACTGAAGCTTTCTTT CASSRRVQRVNTEAFF
17 TRBJ1-1 TRBV6-2/TRBV6-3 . . TGTGCCAGCAGTTACAGGCTTCCTGACGAGACATACTTGGAAGCTTTCTTT CASSYRLPDETYLEAFF
13 TRBJ1-5 TRBV20-1 . . TGCAGTGCTACTCCCTACAGCAATCAGCCCCAGCATTTT CSATPYSNQPQHF
12 TRBJ2-7 TRBV29-1 . . TGCAGCGTTGCGGCAGCTACCCACGAGCAGTACTTC CSVAAATHEQYF
13 TRBJ1-4 TRBV27 . . TGTGCCAGCAGTCACAGGGTTCATGAAAAACTGTTTTTT CASSHRVHEKLFF
16 TRBJ2-3 TRBV15 . once TGTGCCACCAGCAGAGATGCCGGGGCCCCAGGGGATACGCAGTATTTT CATSRDAGAPGDTQYF
12 TRBJ1-2 TRBV7-6 . . TGTGCCAGCAGCCACGATATGAATGGCTACACCTTC CASSHDMNGYTF
11 TRBJ2-4 TRBV12-3/TRBV12-4 . . TGTGCCAGCAGTAACAGTGGGGGTACGTACTTC CASSNSGGTYF
14 TRBJ2-3 TRBV12-3/TRBV12-4 . . TGTGCCAGCAGTTTAGGGGGGCTGATGGATACGCAGTATTTT CASSLGGLMDTQYF
13 TRBJ1-6 TRBV7-9 . . TGTGCCAGCAGCCTGGACAGCGCCTTGACCCTCCACTTT CASSLDSALTLHF
14 TRBJ2-5 TRBV7-7 . few TGTGCCAGCAGCTTTTCAGACGACCAAGAGACCCAGTACTTC CASSFSDDQETQYF
12 TRBJ2-5 TRBV11-2 . . TGTGCCAGCAAAGGCAATCAAGAGACCCAGTACTTC CASKGNQETQYF
14 TRBJ1-1 TRBV10-3 . few TGTGCCATCAGTGAGGATCAAATGAACACTGAAGCTTTCTTT CAISEDQMNTEAFF
16 TRBJ1-6 TRBV7-2 . . TGTGCCAGCAGTGTTTTTCTGGGTATTGGAGATTCACCCCTCCACTTT CASSVFLGIGDSPLHF
14 TRBJ1-2 TRBV2 . few TGTGCCAGCAGTGAAGCGGCACTTAACTATGGCTACACCTTC CASSEAALNYGYTF
11 TRBJ2-4 TRBV6-5 . few TGTGCCAGCAGTTACCAGAATGAGCAGTACTTC CASSYQNEQYF
15 TRBJ1-2 TRBV10-2 TRBD1 few TGCGCCAGCAGGGACCGGGGACAGCTTCGGAATGGCTACACCTTC CASRDRGQLRNGYTF
14 TRBJ1-2 TRBV27 . many TGTGCCAGCAGTTTATCGTTTGCAGGGGAAGGCTACACCTTC CASSLSFAGEGYTF
17 TRBJ2-3 TRBV5-1 TRBD2 once TGCGCCAGCAGCTCTCTAGCGGGGGGGCCCGGCACAGATACGCAGTATTTT CASSSLAGGPGTDTQYF
15 TRBJ2-6 TRBV5-5 . . TGTGCCAGCCTGGGACTTAGCTCTGGGGCCAACGTCCTGACTTTC CASLGLSSGANVLTF
16 TRBJ2-1 TRBV5-1 . . TGCGCCAGCAGCCTGACGACATCTTTCCCAAGGAATGAGCAGTTCTTC CASSLTTSFPRNEQFF
12 TRBJ2-5 TRBV14 . . TGTGCCAGCACGGACGGAATCACGGAGCAGTACTTC CASTDGITEQYF
15 TRBJ1-1 TRBV5-1 . . TGCGCCAGCAGCTTGGTGGCAGCGGGCAACACTGAAGCTTTCTTT CASSLVAAGNTEAFF
14 TRBJ2-2 TRBV2 . once TGTGCCAGCAGCTGGGACGCTGACACCGGGGAGCTGTTTTTT CASSWDADTGELFF
13 TRBJ1-5 TRBV7-9 TRBD1 . TGTGCCAGCAGCCGGGGACAGGATCAGCCCCAGCATTTT CASSRGQDQPQHF
13 TRBJ2-1 TRBV28 TRBD1 . TGTGCCAGCAGTACCATTGACAGGGGCGGTGGGTTCTTC CASSTIDRGGGFF
15 TRBJ2-5 TRBV7-9 TRBD1 . TGTGCCAGCAACCGCAGGGGGCAGGTCCAAGAGACCCAGTACTTC CASNRRGQVQETQYF
15 TRBJ2-5 TRBV10-3 TRBD1 few TGTGCCATCAGTGAGGCGGGACAGGGCCAAGAGACCCAGTACTTC CAISEAGQGQETQYF
15 TRBJ1-4 TRBV25-1 . once TGTGCCAGCAGCTGGAGACAGGAGCATAATGAAAAACTGTTTTTT CASSWRQEHNEKLFF
14 TRBJ2-3 TRBV10-3 TRBD2 . TGTGCCATCTCCGGGGGGGCACAGACAGATACGCAGTATTTT CAISGGAQTDTQYF
14 TRBJ2-7 TRBV15 . . TGTGCCACCAGCAGAGAAATGGGATTCTACGAGCAGTACTTC CATSREMGFYEQYF
14 TRBJ2-5 TRBV7-9 TRBD2 . TGTGCCAGCAGCCTCGTAGCGGGAAAGGAGACCCAGTACTTC CASSLVAGKETQYF
14 TRBJ2-5 TRBV28 . . TGTGCCAGCAGTTTCCCCGGTATCAGCGAGACCCAGTACTTC CASSFPGISETQYF
19 TRBJ1-5 TRBV6-2/TRBV6-3 TRBD1 . TGTGCCAGCAGTTATTCCGGGGGGACAGGGGGCTGGAGCAATCAGCCCCAGCATTTT CASSYSGGTGGWSNQPQHF